A selection of T cell receptor beta chains follows, all from one sample in a study of T cells after yellow fever vaccination. TCRdb reprocessed the 5' RACE reads via MiXCR and lists one record per CDR3 protein. Of roughly 500,000 distinct CDR3 sequences listed, 15% to 20% are singletons. The sample here was PBMCs, taken 15 days after the yellow fever booster vaccination. These TCRs come from a man aged 30 to 39 who received the YFV17D yellow fever vaccine. Both conserved end residues are part of each CDR3. A D gene is named only where the DNA matches it firmly. Not every row has a clone size; where given, it reads once, few, many or a size class.

j_gene	d_gene	len	v_gene	abundance	CDR3nt	CDR3aa
TRBJ2-1	TRBD2	15	TRBV15	few	TGTGCCACCAGCAGAGATTCCGGGAGGGTCGATGAGCAGTTCTTC	CATSRDSGRVDEQFF
TRBJ2-7	NA	14	TRBV27	NA	TGTGCCAGCAGCACCCCCGACAAGGTCTACGAGCAGTACTTC	CASSTPDKVYEQYF
TRBJ1-5	NA	12	TRBV20-1	NA	TGCAGTGTCACAGGTTCAAATCAGCCCCAGCATTTT	CSVTGSNQPQHF
TRBJ2-7	TRBD1	14	TRBV7-2	NA	TGTGCCAGCAGCAGGGACAGGAAAGACTACGAGCAGTACTTC	CASSRDRKDYEQYF
TRBJ1-1	NA	15	TRBV19	NA	TGTGCCAGTAGTAAAGCGGGACGGATGAACACTGAAGCTTTCTTT	CASSKAGRMNTEAFF
TRBJ2-4	TRBD1	15	TRBV5-1	NA	TGCGCCAGCAGCTCGGGGACAGGGGGCGAGGTCCTTCAGTACTTC	CASSSGTGGEVLQYF
TRBJ2-7	TRBD2	15	TRBV20-1	few	TGCAGTGCTAGAGGGGGGGGACTAGCTACCTACGAGCAGTACTTC	CSARGGGLATYEQYF
TRBJ2-3	TRBD2	11	TRBV6-2/TRBV6-3	few	TGTGCCAGCAGCCACGGGACTAGCGGGATCTTC	CASSHGTSGIF
TRBJ2-5	TRBD2	18	TRBV6-5	NA	TGTGCCAGCAGTTCCACCTTAGCGGGAGGCCGTATGCAAGAGACCCAGTACTTC	CASSSTLAGGRMQETQYF
TRBJ2-6	TRBD1	18	TRBV12-3/TRBV12-4	few	TGTGCCAGCAGTTCCGACCGGGGACAGGGGTCTGGGGCCAACGTCCTGACTTTC	CASSSDRGQGSGANVLTF
TRBJ2-5	NA	14	TRBV4-3	NA	TGCGCCAGCAGCCAAGCACCAGCCGGAGAGACCCAGTACTTC	CASSQAPAGETQYF
TRBJ2-3	TRBD1	14	TRBV29-1	few	TGCAGCGTTGCGAGGGGGCAAGGGGCAGATACGCAGTATTTT	CSVARGQGADTQYF
TRBJ2-1	TRBD1	18	TRBV7-6	NA	TGTGCCAGCAGCTTCGCGGACAGGGGGTTAAGCTCCTACAATGAGCAGTTCTTC	CASSFADRGLSSYNEQFF